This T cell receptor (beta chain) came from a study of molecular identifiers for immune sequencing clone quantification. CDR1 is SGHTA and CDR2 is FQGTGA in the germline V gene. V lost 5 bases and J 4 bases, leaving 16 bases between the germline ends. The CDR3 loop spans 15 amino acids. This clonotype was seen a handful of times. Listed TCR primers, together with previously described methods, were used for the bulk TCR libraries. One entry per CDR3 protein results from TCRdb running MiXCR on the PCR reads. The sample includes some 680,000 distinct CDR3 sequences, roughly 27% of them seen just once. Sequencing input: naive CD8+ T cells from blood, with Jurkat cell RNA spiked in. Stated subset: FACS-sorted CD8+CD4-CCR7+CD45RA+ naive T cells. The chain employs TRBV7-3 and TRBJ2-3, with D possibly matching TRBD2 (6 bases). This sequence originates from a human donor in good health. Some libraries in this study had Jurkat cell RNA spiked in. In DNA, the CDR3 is TGTGCCAGCAGCCCCGTCCCGGGAGAGTCAGATACGCAGTATTTT. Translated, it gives CASSPVPGESDTQYF. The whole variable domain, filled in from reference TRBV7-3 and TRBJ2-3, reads GAGVSQTPSNKVTEKGKYVELRCDPISGHTALYWYRQSLGQGPEFLIYFQGTGAADDSGLPNDRFFAVRPEGSVSTLKIQRTERGDSAVYLCASSPVPGESDTQYFGPGTRLTVL.